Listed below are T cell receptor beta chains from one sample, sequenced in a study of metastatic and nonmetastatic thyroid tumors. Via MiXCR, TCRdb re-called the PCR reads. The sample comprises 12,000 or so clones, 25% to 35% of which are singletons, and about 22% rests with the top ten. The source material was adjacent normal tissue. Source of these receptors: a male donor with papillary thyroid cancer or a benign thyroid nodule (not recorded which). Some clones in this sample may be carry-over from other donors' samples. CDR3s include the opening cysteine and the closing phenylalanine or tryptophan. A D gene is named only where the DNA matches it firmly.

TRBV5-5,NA,CASSSRGTQPQHF
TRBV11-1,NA,CASSLALGAPYNEQFF
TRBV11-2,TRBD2,CASSLGGLAETYNEQFF
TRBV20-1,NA,CSARDLGPQESYGYTF
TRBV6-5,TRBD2,CASSSGLAGGAVEQFF
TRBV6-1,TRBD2,CASRRGLAGDNEQFF
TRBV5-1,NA,CASTVDVSSTDTQYF
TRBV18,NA,CASSPQDSVLNYGYTF
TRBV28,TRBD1,CVSNSIRQGVYSTEAFF
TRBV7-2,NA,CASSFMGQGGSGRYNEQFF
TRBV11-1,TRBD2,CASSINGGPNTGTSGLKNIQYF
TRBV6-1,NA,CASTGGGNTIYF
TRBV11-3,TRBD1,CASSLGQGFSYEQYF
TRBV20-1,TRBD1,CSARQGQGAYEQYF
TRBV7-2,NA,CASSLGMDQPQHF
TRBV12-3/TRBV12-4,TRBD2,CASSPSGTYNEQFF
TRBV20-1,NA,CSARSGSEQYF
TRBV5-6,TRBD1,CASSPILTGSLYEQYF
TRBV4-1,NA,CASSREIVQEYGYTF
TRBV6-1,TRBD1,CASTGGGGYTF
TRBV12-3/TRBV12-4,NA,CASHQSSNTGELFF
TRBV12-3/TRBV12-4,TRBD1,CASSSRQGAPGTDTQYF
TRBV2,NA,CARNKWESGNTIYF
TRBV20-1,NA,CSASRTPGYEQYF
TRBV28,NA,CASSSKYNGANVLTF
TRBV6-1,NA,CASSESRALGGYTF
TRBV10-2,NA,CAKQVPQPQHF
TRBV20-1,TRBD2,CSARVREGHSNEQFF
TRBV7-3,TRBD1,CASSLGGQGHEQYF
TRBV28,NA,CASSPPGLSTDTQYF
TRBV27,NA,CASSLQTTNYGYTF
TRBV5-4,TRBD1,CASSLEPDRGHSSGNTIYF
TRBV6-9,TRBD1,CASSLQGTHYTF
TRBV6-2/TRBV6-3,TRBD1,CASRDSYGYTF
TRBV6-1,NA,CASSPEGTMNTEAFF
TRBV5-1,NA,CASSWEVGGEQFF
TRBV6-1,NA,CASSDGWFSTDTQYF
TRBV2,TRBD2,CASRDGLAGDREQFF
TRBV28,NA,CASSHGVRETQYF
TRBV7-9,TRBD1,CASSSRTGGLEKLFF
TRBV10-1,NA,CASSELQGISYNEQFF
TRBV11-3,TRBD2,CASSPTSGINIQYF
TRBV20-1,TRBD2,CSAREASGRSDTQYF
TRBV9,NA,CASSVQGIIEETQYF
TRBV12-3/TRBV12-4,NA,CASSSLPGRRGELFF
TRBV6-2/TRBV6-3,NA,CASNGQSGETQYF
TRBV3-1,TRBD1,CASSLGTGENQPQHF
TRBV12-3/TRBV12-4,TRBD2,CASRAGGPVDTQYF
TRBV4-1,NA,CASSQERGRETQYF
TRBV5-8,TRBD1,CASSLRGLGTEAFF
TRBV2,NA,CASKEISGANVLTF
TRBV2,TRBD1,CARNTGAITQYF
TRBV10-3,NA,CAIYSDGNTEAFF